A single sample is the source of the 5 T cell receptor beta chains below, sequenced in a study of beta chain features in type 1 diabetes. Since all of the isolated RNA was reverse transcribed, expressed TCRB transcripts were what got sequenced. The protocol was immunoSEQ multiplex PCR, while the TCRdb copy is restricted to in-frame clones and leaves out a portion. The sample has 400,000 to 450,000 clones, approximately 14% seen once. The specimen was naive CD4+ T cells from blood. Every receptor here comes from a man aged 25 to 45 in good health.

About this clone: The same CDR3 arises from other DNA sequences in this sample as well. The chain links TRBV7-2 to TRBJ2-5; D call uncertain. V was trimmed by 3 bases and J by 0 bases, leaving 5 bases between them. CDR3 length: 13 amino acids. The germline V gene has CDR1 SGHTA and CDR2 FQGNSA. The chain's CDR3 is CASSLAHQETQYF. CDR3 bases: TGTGCCAGCAGCTTGGCCCACCAAGAGACCCAGTACTTC.

V and J are TRBV6-5 and TRBJ2-3; D unclear. Germline values: CDR1 MNHEY, CDR2 SVGAGI. V was cut by 4 bases and J by 4 bases, with 15 bases left in between. The CDR3 spans 15 residues. In nucleotides, the CDR3 is TGTGCCAGCAGTTCTAACCCAAGGGTTTCAGATACGCAGTATTTT. It yields the protein CASSSNPRVSDTQYF.

This clone has only a few counts. The chain joins TRBV19 to TRBJ1-5; D unclear. The CDR3 has 14 residues. Germline V gives CDR1 LNHDA, CDR2 SQIVND (reference sequence). V was cut by 5 bases and J by 5 bases, with 13 bases left in between. CDR3 DNA sequence: TGTGCCAGTAGTTTCGGACCTGGGGATCAGCCCCAGCATTTT. Its protein is CASSFGPGDQPQHF.

This clone was counted a few times. The rearrangement links TRBV4-1 to TRBJ1-2; the D is unclear. The V gene's germline CDR1 is MGHRA and CDR2 YSYEKL. The CDR3 totals 13 residues. V was shortened by 0 bases and J by 5 bases, with 7 bases between the two germline ends. The DNA of the CDR3 is TGCGCCAGCAGCCAAGATAGGGAATATGGCTACACCTTC. It is translated as CASSQDREYGYTF.

The table lists this clone with a few counts. The chain employs TRBV9 and TRBJ1-1, with a tentative D call TRBD1 (5 bases). CDR3 length: 15 amino acids. Trimming stripped 4 bases from V and 6 bases from J, with 19 bases between. Germline loops: CDR1 SGDLS, CDR2 YYNGEE. The CDR3: CASSSSHQGHAEAFF. CDR3 nucleotides: TGTGCCAGCAGCTCCAGCCATCAGGGTCACGCTGAAGCTTTCTTT.